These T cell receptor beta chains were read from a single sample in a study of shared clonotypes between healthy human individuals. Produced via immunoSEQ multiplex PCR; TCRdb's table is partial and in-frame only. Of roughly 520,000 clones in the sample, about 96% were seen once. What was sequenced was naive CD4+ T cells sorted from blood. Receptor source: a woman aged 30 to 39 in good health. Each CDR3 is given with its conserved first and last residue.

CDR3aa: CASSKTGKSLNTIYF; j_gene: TRBJ1-3; v_gene: TRBV28
CDR3aa: CAISSQGGYEQYF; j_gene: TRBJ2-7; v_gene: TRBV10-3
CDR3aa: CASSLGTSGSTGELFF; j_gene: TRBJ2-2; v_gene: TRBV5-1
CDR3aa: CASSPPGDYQETQYF; j_gene: TRBJ2-5; v_gene: TRBV28
CDR3aa: CSVFTEAFF; j_gene: TRBJ1-1; v_gene: TRBV29-1
CDR3aa: CASSEAKGRGNTEAFF; j_gene: TRBJ1-1; v_gene: TRBV6-1
CDR3aa: CASSLTDSNQPQHF; j_gene: TRBJ1-5; v_gene: TRBV18
CDR3aa: CASRTPRNTDTQYF; j_gene: TRBJ2-3; v_gene: TRBV27
CDR3aa: CASGALGGYTF; j_gene: TRBJ1-2; v_gene: TRBV27
CDR3aa: CAISESGNTIYF; j_gene: TRBJ1-3; v_gene: TRBV10-3
CDR3aa: CASSKLLGNTIYF; j_gene: TRBJ1-3; v_gene: TRBV28